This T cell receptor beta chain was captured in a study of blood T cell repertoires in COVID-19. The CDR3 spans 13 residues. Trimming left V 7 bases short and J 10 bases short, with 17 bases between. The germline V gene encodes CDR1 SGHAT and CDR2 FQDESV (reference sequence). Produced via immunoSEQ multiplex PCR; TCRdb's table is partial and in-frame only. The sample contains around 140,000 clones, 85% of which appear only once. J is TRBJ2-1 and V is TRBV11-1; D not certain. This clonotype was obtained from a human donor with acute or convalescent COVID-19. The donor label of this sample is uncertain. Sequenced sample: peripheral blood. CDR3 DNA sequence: TGTGCCAGCACCCTAGTACATGGCGGCGAGCAGTTCTTC. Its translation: CASTLVHGGEQFF.